Listed below are T cell receptor beta chains from one sample, sequenced in a study of T cells in Graves' hyperthyroidism and ophthalmopathy. TCRdb re-analysed the multiplex PCR reads in MiXCR, keeping a single row per CDR3 protein. The sample shows fewer than 350,000 distinct CDR3 sequences, roughly 13% of them seen only once. What was sequenced was blood. Every receptor here comes from a woman in her 30s with Graves' hyperthyroidism that later progressed to Graves' ophthalmopathy. The CDR3 runs from the conserved cysteine through the conserved F or W. The D gene is left open where the match is weak. Size is stated for part of the rows, as once, few or many counts, or as a class when the clone is expanded.

j_call: TRBJ2-3; clone_size: .; d_call: .; v_call: TRBV9; cdr3_aa: CASSVGGKDTQYF; cdr3_nt: TGTGCCAGCAGCGTAGGGGGGAAAGATACGCAGTATTTT
j_call: TRBJ2-7; clone_size: .; d_call: TRBD2; v_call: TRBV5-8; cdr3_aa: CASSLGLAGPEEQYF; cdr3_nt: TGTGCCAGCAGCTTGGGGCTAGCGGGACCTGAGGAGCAGTACTTC
j_call: TRBJ2-1; clone_size: many; d_call: TRBD2; v_call: TRBV9; cdr3_aa: CASSPYGLAGANEQFF; cdr3_nt: TGTGCCAGCAGCCCCTACGGGCTAGCGGGTGCCAATGAGCAGTTCTTC
j_call: TRBJ1-3; clone_size: .; d_call: .; v_call: TRBV6-2/TRBV6-3; cdr3_aa: CASSYSGWSSGNSGNTIYF; cdr3_nt: TGTGCCAGCAGTTACTCGGGTTGGAGTTCGGGAAACTCTGGAAACACCATATATTTT
j_call: TRBJ2-1; clone_size: many; d_call: .; v_call: TRBV10-3; cdr3_aa: CAISREFSSYNEQFF; cdr3_nt: TGTGCCATCAGTCGGGAATTCAGCTCCTACAATGAGCAGTTCTTC
j_call: TRBJ2-4; clone_size: many; d_call: TRBD1; v_call: TRBV12-3/TRBV12-4; cdr3_aa: CASSLRTGVDIQYF; cdr3_nt: TGTGCCAGCAGTTTACGGACAGGGGTGGACATTCAGTACTTC
j_call: TRBJ2-7; clone_size: few; d_call: TRBD1; v_call: TRBV6-1; cdr3_aa: CASSRSGQGGYEQYF; cdr3_nt: TGTGCCAGCAGTCGCTCTGGACAGGGGGGCTACGAGCAGTACTTC
j_call: TRBJ1-1; clone_size: many; d_call: .; v_call: TRBV10-3; cdr3_aa: CAISEAAGNTEAFF; cdr3_nt: TGTGCCATCAGTGAGGCGGCCGGGAACACTGAAGCTTTCTTT
j_call: TRBJ2-4; clone_size: many; d_call: TRBD2; v_call: TRBV6-2/TRBV6-3; cdr3_aa: CASRRLAGGNIQYF; cdr3_nt: TGTGCCAGCAGACGACTAGCGGGAGGAAACATTCAGTACTTC
j_call: TRBJ2-2; clone_size: once; d_call: .; v_call: TRBV18; cdr3_aa: CASSRAGGPLSGELFF; cdr3_nt: TGTGCCAGCTCACGTGCCGGGGGGCCCCTTTCCGGGGAGCTGTTTTTT
j_call: TRBJ2-3; clone_size: few; d_call: TRBD2; v_call: TRBV9; cdr3_aa: CASSVAIAGTTDTQYF; cdr3_nt: TGTGCCAGCAGCGTAGCGATAGCGGGAACCACAGATACGCAGTATTTT
j_call: TRBJ2-3; clone_size: .; d_call: TRBD2; v_call: TRBV7-9; cdr3_aa: CASSFPSGGGDTQYF; cdr3_nt: TGTGCCAGCAGCTTTCCATCGGGGGGGGGGGATACGCAGTATTTT
j_call: TRBJ1-1; clone_size: many; d_call: .; v_call: TRBV29-1; cdr3_aa: CSVLSYKNTEAFF; cdr3_nt: TGCAGCGTTCTCAGTTACAAGAACACTGAAGCTTTCTTT
j_call: TRBJ2-2; clone_size: few; d_call: TRBD1; v_call: TRBV6-2/TRBV6-3; cdr3_aa: CASRNDREYTGELFF; cdr3_nt: TGTGCCAGCAGAAATGACAGGGAGTACACCGGGGAGCTGTTTTTT
j_call: TRBJ2-5; clone_size: .; d_call: .; v_call: TRBV5-5; cdr3_aa: CASSLGLAEGTQYF; cdr3_nt: TGTGCCAGCAGCTTGGGGCTAGCTGAGGGAACCCAGTACTTC
j_call: TRBJ2-1; clone_size: many; d_call: .; v_call: TRBV27; cdr3_aa: CASSLSWQDSVYEQFF; cdr3_nt: TGTGCCAGCAGTTTATCGTGGCAGGATTCCGTTTATGAGCAGTTCTTC
j_call: TRBJ2-5; clone_size: many; d_call: .; v_call: TRBV7-2; cdr3_aa: CASSLDPGYQETQYF; cdr3_nt: TGTGCCAGCAGCTTAGATCCCGGCTACCAAGAGACCCAGTACTTC
j_call: TRBJ1-5; clone_size: many; d_call: TRBD1; v_call: TRBV6-1; cdr3_aa: CASSPAGQGAGQPQHF; cdr3_nt: TGTGCCAGCAGTCCCGCGGGACAGGGGGCCGGTCAGCCCCAGCATTTT
j_call: TRBJ2-5; clone_size: few; d_call: .; v_call: TRBV5-6; cdr3_aa: CASSLDLETQYF; cdr3_nt: TGTGCCAGCAGCTTGGATTTGGAGACCCAGTACTTC
j_call: TRBJ2-2; clone_size: many; d_call: TRBD1; v_call: TRBV29-1; cdr3_aa: CSVEAGTGGAGELFF; cdr3_nt: TGCAGCGTTGAAGCTGGGACAGGGGGTGCCGGGGAGCTGTTTTTT
j_call: TRBJ2-2; clone_size: .; d_call: .; v_call: TRBV5-8; cdr3_aa: CASSFQNTGELFF; cdr3_nt: TGTGCCAGCAGCTTCCAGAACACCGGGGAGCTGTTTTTT
j_call: TRBJ1-1; clone_size: many; d_call: .; v_call: TRBV27; cdr3_aa: CASLRRAPNTEAFF; cdr3_nt: TGTGCCAGTCTCCGGAGGGCCCCGAACACTGAAGCTTTCTTT
j_call: TRBJ2-2; clone_size: many; d_call: .; v_call: TRBV18; cdr3_aa: CASSPHPDSGELFF; cdr3_nt: TGTGCCAGCTCACCACATCCCGACTCCGGGGAGCTGTTTTTT
j_call: TRBJ2-7; clone_size: .; d_call: .; v_call: TRBV20-1; cdr3_aa: CSYKGAYEQYF; cdr3_nt: TGCAGTTATAAAGGAGCCTACGAGCAGTACTTC
j_call: TRBJ1-1; clone_size: many; d_call: .; v_call: TRBV28; cdr3_aa: CASYGGNTEAFF; cdr3_nt: TGTGCCTCTTACGGGGGAAACACTGAAGCTTTCTTT
j_call: TRBJ2-7; clone_size: many; d_call: TRBD2; v_call: TRBV5-1; cdr3_aa: CASSLGAGRGSYEQYF; cdr3_nt: TGCGCCAGCAGCTTGGGGGCCGGGAGGGGCTCCTACGAGCAGTACTTC
j_call: TRBJ1-5; clone_size: many; d_call: .; v_call: TRBV2; cdr3_aa: CASNRGNQPQHF; cdr3_nt: TGTGCCAGCAACAGGGGCAATCAGCCCCAGCATTTT
j_call: TRBJ2-2; clone_size: many; d_call: TRBD1; v_call: TRBV5-1; cdr3_aa: CASSRTGSNTGELFF; cdr3_nt: TGCGCCAGCAGCAGGACAGGGAGCAACACCGGGGAGCTGTTTTTT